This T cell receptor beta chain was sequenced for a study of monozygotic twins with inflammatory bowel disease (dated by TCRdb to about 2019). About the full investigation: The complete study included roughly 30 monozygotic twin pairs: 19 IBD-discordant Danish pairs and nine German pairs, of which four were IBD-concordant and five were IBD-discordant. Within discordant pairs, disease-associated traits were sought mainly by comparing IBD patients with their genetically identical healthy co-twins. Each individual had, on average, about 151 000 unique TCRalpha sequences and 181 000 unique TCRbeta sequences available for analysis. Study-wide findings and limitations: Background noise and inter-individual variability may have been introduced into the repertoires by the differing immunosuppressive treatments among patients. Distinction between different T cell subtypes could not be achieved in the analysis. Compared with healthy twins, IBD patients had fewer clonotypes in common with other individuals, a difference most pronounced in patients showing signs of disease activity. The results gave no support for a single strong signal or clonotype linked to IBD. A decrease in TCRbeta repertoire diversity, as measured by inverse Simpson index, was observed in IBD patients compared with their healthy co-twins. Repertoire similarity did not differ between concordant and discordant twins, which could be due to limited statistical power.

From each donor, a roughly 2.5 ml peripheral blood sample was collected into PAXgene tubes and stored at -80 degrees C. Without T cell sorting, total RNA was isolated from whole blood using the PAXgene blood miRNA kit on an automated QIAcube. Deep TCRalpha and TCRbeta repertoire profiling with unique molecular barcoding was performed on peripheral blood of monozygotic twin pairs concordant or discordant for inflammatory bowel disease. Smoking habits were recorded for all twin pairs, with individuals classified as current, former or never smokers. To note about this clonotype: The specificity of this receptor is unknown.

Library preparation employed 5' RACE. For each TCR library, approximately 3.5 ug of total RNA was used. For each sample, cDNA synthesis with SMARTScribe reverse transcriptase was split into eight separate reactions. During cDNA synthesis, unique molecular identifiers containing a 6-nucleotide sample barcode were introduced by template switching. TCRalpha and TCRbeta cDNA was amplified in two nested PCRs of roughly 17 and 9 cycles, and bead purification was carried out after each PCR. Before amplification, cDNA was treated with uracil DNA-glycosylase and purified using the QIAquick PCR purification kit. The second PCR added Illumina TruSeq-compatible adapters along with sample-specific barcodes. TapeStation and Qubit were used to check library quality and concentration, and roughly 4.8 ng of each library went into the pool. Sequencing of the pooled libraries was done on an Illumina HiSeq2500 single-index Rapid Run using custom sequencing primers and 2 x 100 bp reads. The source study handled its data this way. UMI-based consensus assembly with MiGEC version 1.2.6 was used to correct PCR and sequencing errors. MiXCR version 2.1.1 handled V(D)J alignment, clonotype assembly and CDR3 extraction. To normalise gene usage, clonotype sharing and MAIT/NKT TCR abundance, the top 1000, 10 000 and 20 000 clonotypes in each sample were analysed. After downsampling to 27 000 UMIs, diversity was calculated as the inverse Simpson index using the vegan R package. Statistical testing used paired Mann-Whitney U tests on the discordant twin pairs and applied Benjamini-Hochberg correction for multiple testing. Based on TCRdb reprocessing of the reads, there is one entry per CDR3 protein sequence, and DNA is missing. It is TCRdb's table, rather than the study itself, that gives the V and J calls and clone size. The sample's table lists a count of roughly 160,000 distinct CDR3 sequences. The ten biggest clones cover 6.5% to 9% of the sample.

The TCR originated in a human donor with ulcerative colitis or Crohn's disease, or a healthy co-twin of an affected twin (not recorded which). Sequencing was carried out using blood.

The CDR3 loop reads CAWSTQGSNEQFF. Here the chain combines TRBV30 and TRBJ2-1; the D gene TCRdb calls, TRBD1, cannot be checked with no DNA. The CDR3 numbers 13 residues from cysteine through phenylalanine. No DNA is listed. CDR1 GTSNPN and CDR2 SVGIG were looked up in the germline V gene (reference sequence). Full variable domain (CDR3 extended with the reference TRBV30 and TRBJ2-1 proteins): SQTIHQWPATLVQPVGSPLSLECTVEGTSNPNLYWYRQAAGRGLQLLFYSVGIGQISSEVPQNLSASRPQDRQFILSSKKLLLSDSGFYLCAWSTQGSNEQFFGPGTRLTVL.